This record looks at one TCR beta chain sequence and its context. This sample is drawn from a study of T cell changes during pregnancy in multiple sclerosis. Germline assignment: CDR1 MNHEY and CDR2 SMNVEV (reference sequence). V was trimmed by 2 bases and J by 2 bases, leaving 5 bases between them. The CDR3 runs to 13 residues. The protocol was immunoSEQ multiplex PCR, while the TCRdb copy is restricted to in-frame clones and leaves out a portion. The repertoire holds 32,000 or so clones, with about 91% as singletons. The chain carries TRBV27 and TRBJ2-3; D remains unclear. The sample here was CD8+ T cells from peripheral blood mononuclear cells, taken in the second trimester of pregnancy. This clonotype was sampled from a female donor with multiple sclerosis, enrolled in a pregnancy study. The CDR3 sequence: CASSLVITDTQYF. The CDR3, as DNA: TGTGCCAGCAGTTTAGTAATCACAGATACGCAGTATTTT.